One and the same sample provided the 3 T cell receptor beta chains below, sequenced in a study of CD8+CD57+ T cells in acquired aplastic anemia. Researchers used genomic DNA as the template to profile TCR beta VDJ and CDR3. TCRdb itself ran the reads through MiXCR, one entry per CDR3 protein. The sample lists about 160,000 distinct CDR3 sequences; roughly 50% were seen once. For sequencing, patients were chosen who had shown expansion of CD8+CD57+ cells by flow cytometry. The specimen sequenced was sorted CD4+, CD8+, or CD8+CD57+ T cells (not recorded which) from PBMCs. Every receptor here comes from a human donor with aplastic anemia.

The rearrangement joins TRBV7-8 to TRBJ1-2; perhaps TRBD1 as D (6 bases). There are 15 residues in the CDR3. The germline V gene encodes CDR1 SGHVS and CDR2 FQNEAQ. Trimming left V 0 bases short and J 4 bases short, with 12 bases between. The CDR3 DNA is TGTGCCAGCAGCTTAGCGCTCAGGGGAACCTATGGCTACACCTTC. Encoded protein: CASSLALRGTYGYTF.

In this sample, this clonotype turned up a few times. The CDR3 DNA is TGTGCCAGCAGCGTAGATTGGGAGGGGGTCAGGGAACCCAAACGCCCCTCCTACGAGCAGTACTTC. Its translation: CASSVDWEGVREPKRPSYEQYF. The V gene is TRBV9, the J gene TRBJ2-7, with D possibly being TRBD2 (7 bases). V was clipped by 0 bases and J by 0 bases, with 31 bases between them. CDR3 length: 22 amino acids. CDR1 is SGDLS, CDR2 YYNGEE, per germline.

V and J are TRBV5-1 and TRBJ2-5, with a tentative D call TRBD1 (6 bases). V lost 7 bases, J lost 6 bases, and 22 bases lay in between. The CDR3 contains 15 residues. From germline, CDR1 is SGHRS and CDR2 YFSETQ. CDR3 in amino acids: CASGPSGTSGQTQYF. CDR3 sequence (DNA): TGCGCCAGCGGCCCCTCCGGGACATCGGGACAGACCCAGTACTTC. The full variable domain, completed using reference TRBV5-1 and TRBJ2-5, is KAGVTQTPRYLIKTRGQQVTLSCSPISGHRSVSWYQQTPGQGLQFLFEYFSETQRNKGNFPGRFSGRQFSNSRSEMNVSTLELGDSALYLCASGPSGTSGQTQYFGPGTRLLVL.